A single sample is the source of the 20 T cell receptor beta chains below, sequenced in a study of post-analysis software for immune sequencing data. Whole-study findings and limits: TRBV5-6, TRBV5-1 and TRBV20-1 belonged to a set of roughly five TRBV segments that were more frequent in patients than controls.

These receptors' targets are unknown. Included in the TCR beta cDNA libraries were unique molecular identifiers. TCRdb analysed the PCR reads with MiXCR anew, one entry per CDR3 protein. Seen here are about 540,000 distinct CDR3 sequences, approximately 31% observed once, and the top ten hold around 6.1%. Sequencing used blood. These receptors all come from a girl under 18 with multiple sclerosis.

The chain employs TRBV28 and TRBJ1-1; weak D call: TRBD1 (6 bases). Trimming cost V 6 bases and J 5 bases, with 25 bases left between them. The CDR3 extends over 17 amino acids. Germline assignment: CDR1 MDHEN and CDR2 SYDVKM. The CDR3 loop is CASSPGGQEPRWTEAFF. In DNA form, the CDR3 reads TGTGCCAGCAGCCCGGGGGGCCAGGAACCTAGGTGGACTGAAGCTTTCTTT.

The rearrangement joins TRBV28 to TRBJ1-2, with D maybe TRBD1 (5 bases). V gave up 6 bases and J gave up 8 bases, with 22 bases separating them. Germline values: CDR1 MDHEN, CDR2 SYDVKM. The CDR3 totals 15 residues. In DNA form, the CDR3 reads TGTGCCAGCAGGTTAGGGAGCAGGGAGATGGGCGGCTACACCTTC. This translates into CASRLGSREMGGYTF.

As for this clonotype: An end of the junction does not agree with germline; a read error may underlie this. The gene calls are TRBV27 and TRBJ2-1; 8 bases map to TRBD1. The V gene's germline CDR1 is MNHEY and CDR2 SMNVEV (reference sequence). The CDR3 loop spans 15 amino acids. The CDR3 DNA reads as TGTGCCTGCAGTTTTGGGGGACAGGTATACAATGAGCAGTTCTTC. This sequence encodes CACSFGGQVYNEQFF.

V and J are TRBV29-1 and TRBJ2-5; 8 nucleotides align to TRBD2. The J segment lost 5 bases and the V segment lost 8 bases, leaving 7 bases of the junction unmatched. In germline, CDR1 is SQVTM, CDR2 ANQGSEA. CDR3 size: 12 residues. CDR3 in amino acids: CSTDGGAETQYF. DNA for the CDR3: TGCAGCACAGACGGGGGGGCGGAGACCCAGTACTTC.

This chain joins TRBV9 and TRBJ2-3, with 10 nucleotides matching TRBD1. V gave up 0 bases and J gave up 3 bases; unmatched junction bases: 4. CDR3 length equals 16 residues. From germline, CDR1 is SGDLS and CDR2 YYNGEE. Here the CDR3 DNA reads TGTGCCAGCAGCGTAGGTTCGGGACAGGGGACAGATACGCAGTATTTT. Amino acids: CASSVGSGQGTDTQYF.

This clonotype was seen a few times. The rearrangement links TRBV9 to TRBJ1-2; D perhaps matches TRBD1 (6 bases). V was shortened by 4 bases and J by 4 bases, with 23 bases between the two germline ends. Germline V CDR1 and CDR2: SGDLS, YYNGEE. This CDR3 region has 17 residues. This CDR3 is CASSLNRGANVSYGYTF. The CDR3 DNA sequence: TGTGCCAGCAGCCTCAACCGGGGGGCCAACGTCTCCTATGGCTACACCTTC.

This clonotype was detected only once. Germline and junction disagree at one end, which may indicate a read error. The gene calls are TRBV11-1 and TRBJ1-5, with D possibly TRBD1 on 5 matching bases. This CDR3 spans 13 amino acids. Germline CDR1 is SGHAT and CDR2 is FQDESV (reference sequence). CDR3 bases: TGTGCCAGCAGCGGCAGGGCTGACCAGCCCCGGCATTTT. Its translation is CASSGRADQPRHF.

A few counts support this clonotype. The rearrangement uses TRBV20-1 and TRBJ1-2; 7 bases map to TRBD1. The CDR3 has 13 amino acids. Trimming took 0 bases from V and 4 from J; bases not matched to a gene: 2. Looked up from germline, CDR1 is DFQATT and CDR2 is SNEGSKA (reference sequence). The DNA for the CDR3 is TGCAGTGCTAGAGAGGGACAGAGCTATGGCTACACCTTC. Translation gives CSAREGQSYGYTF.

This chain connects TRBV19 to TRBJ2-3; D is undetermined. V gave up 3 bases and J gave up 10 bases, with 11 bases separating them. The CDR3 runs 12 residues. Germline V gene sequence: CDR1 LNHDA, CDR2 SQIVND (reference sequence). The CDR3 sequence: CASSMKGPAQYF. As DNA, the CDR3 is TGTGCCAGTAGTATGAAAGGCCCTGCGCAGTATTTT.

This clonotype was detected only once. J is TRBJ1-2 and V is TRBV10-3, with D tentatively TRBD1 (5 bases). The CDR3 contains 14 residues. The V gene's germline CDR1 is ENHRY and CDR2 SYGVKD. V shed 10 bases and J shed 3 bases, with 18 bases lying between them. CDR3 nucleotides: TGTGCCACCGTTACGGATCAGGGTTACTATGGCTACACCTTC. Translated: CATVTDQGYYGYTF.

The V and J genes are TRBV6-2 or TRBV6-3 and TRBJ1-5; D remains ambiguous. The ends were cut back, 6 bases at V and 2 bases at J, with 8 bases in the middle. Germline CDR1 reads MNHEY; CDR2 reads SVGEGT. The CDR3 length is 13 residues. The CDR3 loop is CASRGSRNQPQHF. For the CDR3, the DNA is TGTGCCAGCAGAGGCAGCCGCAATCAGCCCCAGCATTTT.

This clonotype showed up just a few times. The rearrangement uses TRBV7-8 and TRBJ1-5; D is unresolved. The CDR3 runs 16 residues. Germline CDR1 reads SGHVS; CDR2 reads FQNEAQ. V was pared by 5 bases and J by 5 bases, with 19 bases between. The CDR3 DNA follows: TGTGCCAGCAGCCAGGAGGCCTTTTCCTGGGATCAGCCCCAGCATTTT. Translating it yields CASSQEAFSWDQPQHF.

The V call is TRBV28, the J call TRBJ2-7; D perhaps matches TRBD1 (5 bases). Per the germline V gene, CDR1 is MDHEN and CDR2 is SYDVKM. CDR3 length equals 17 residues. With 5 bases removed from V and 1 base from J, the gap between germline ends came to 21 bases. The CDR3 nucleotides read TGTGCCAGCAGTCCCATTACAGGAATGATATTGTCCTACGAGCAGTACTTC. As protein: CASSPITGMILSYEQYF.

The sample holds a few counts of this clonotype. The V gene is TRBV27, the J gene TRBJ1-5, with D uncertain. The CDR3 sequence is 16 residues long. Trimming stripped 6 bases from V and 2 bases from J, with 17 bases between. Germline-derived CDR1 and CDR2 are MNHEY and SMNVEV (reference sequence). The CDR3 region is CASRGSAGGRNQPQHF. The CDR3 DNA follows: TGTGCCAGCAGAGGATCCGCAGGTGGGCGCAATCAGCCCCAGCATTTT.

This sequence joins TRBV20-1 and TRBJ2-7, with a tentative D call TRBD2 (6 bases). Germline V gene data show CDR1 as DFQATT and CDR2 as SNEGSKA (reference sequence). The CDR3 is 12 amino acids. V was pared by 2 bases and J by 7 bases, with 12 bases between. The CDR3 loop is CSARIGLAEQYF. In nucleotides, the CDR3 is TGCAGTGCTAGAATCGGCCTAGCGGAGCAGTACTTC.

The chain is built from TRBV7-2 and TRBJ2-7; 9 nucleotides agree with TRBD1. Germline V CDR1 and CDR2: SGHTA, FQGNSA. The J segment lost 4 bases and the V segment lost 3 bases, leaving 4 bases of the junction unmatched. This CDR3 has 14 residues. The CDR3 protein is CASSLGQGRYEQYF. In DNA, the CDR3 is TGTGCCAGCAGCTTGGGACAGGGTAGATACGAGCAGTACTTC.

The chain uses TRBV21-1 and TRBJ2-7; the table names TRBD1, a call not compared with the DNA. TRBV21-1 is a recognized pseudogene. The CDR3 contains 14 residues. CDR3 coding DNA: TGTGCCAGCAGCCGAAGACAGGAAACCTACGAGCAGTACTTC. This encodes CASSRRQETYEQYF.

V gene TRBV19 combines with J gene TRBJ1-4; 7 bases line up with TRBD1. CDR1 and CDR2 (germline): LNHDA, SQIVND (reference sequence). V was pared by 7 bases and J by 5 bases, with 16 bases of the junction left unmatched. The CDR3 has 17 residues. The chain's CDR3 is CASTSRPRQGWNEKLFF. CDR3 DNA: TGTGCCAGTACCTCGAGGCCCCGACAGGGTTGGAATGAAAAACTGTTTTTT.

This clonotype was seen a few times. The chain carries TRBV5-1 and TRBJ1-6; D unclear. V gave up 4 bases and J gave up 6 bases, with 11 bases separating them. This CDR3 spans 14 amino acids. CDR1 is SGHRS, CDR2 YFSETQ, per germline. CDR3 in amino acids: CASSPDTSNSPLHF. CDR3 nucleotide sequence: TGCGCCAGCAGCCCAGACACGAGTAATTCACCCCTCCACTTT.

A few counts support this clonotype. The V call is TRBV28, the J call TRBJ2-3; 8 bases are shared with TRBD1. CDR3 length equals 15 residues. Unmatched junction bases numbered 6, after V lost 5 bases and J lost 2 bases. Germline V gene data show CDR1 as MDHEN and CDR2 as SYDVKM. The CDR3 protein is CASSAPDRDTDTQYF. CDR3 bases: TGTGCCAGCAGTGCGCCGGACAGGGACACAGATACGCAGTATTTT.